Below are 20 T cell receptor beta chains sequenced from a single sample in a study of T cell responses to AZD1222 COVID-19 vaccine (dated by TCRdb to the early 2020s). The protocol used for the library was the immunoSEQ multiplex PCR assay. Entries here come from immuneACCESS through TCRdb and include only in-frame sequences with V and J called. Some clones fail to appear in such tables; in the studies checked, an unresolved V gene covers under half of the shortfall, and the cause of the remainder is unknown. Across this sample there are roughly 120,000 clones, with 88% seen only once. The ten largest clones capture 1.6% of the sample. The sample's time point label is to be understood as: baseline before first vaccination. The material was peripheral blood, obtained on day 0 of AZD1222 vaccination. The receptors derive from an adult in good health.

The chain has TRBV5-4 and TRBJ2-2; 7 positions agree with TRBD1. V was pared by 4 bases and J by 4 bases, with 10 bases of the junction left unmatched. This CDR3 spans 16 amino acids. Germline V gene sequence: CDR1 SGHNT, CDR2 YYREEE (reference sequence). The CDR3 DNA reads as TGTGCCAGCAGCCACCGACAGGGTGAAAGCACCGGGGAGCTGTTTTTT. Protein sequence: CASSHRQGESTGELFF.

The V gene is TRBV30, the J gene TRBJ1-4, with D maybe TRBD1 (6 bases). CDR3 length: 15 residues. Germline V gene lookup returns CDR1 GTSNPN and CDR2 SVGIG (reference sequence). Between the trimmed V and J ends, which lost 3 bases and 8 bases, there was a span of 19 bases. DNA for the CDR3: TGTGCCTGGAGCCAAGGGGGAGGGAGAGGGGAAAAACTGTTTTTT. Amino acids: CAWSQGGGRGEKLFF.

CDR3 loop: CASSEEYGRNTEAFF. CDR3 nucleotides: TGTGCCAGCAGTGAAGAGTACGGTCGAAACACTGAAGCTTTCTTT. The chain recombines TRBV2 with TRBJ1-1; D call uncertain. CDR1 and CDR2 from the germline V gene are SNHLY and FYNNEI. The V end was cut by 1 base, the J end by 2 bases, with 11 bases between. The CDR3 runs 15 residues.

This clone has only a few counts. The chain joins TRBV10-1 to TRBJ1-5; possibly TRBD1 for D (5 bases). Germline V gene sequence: CDR1 WNHNN, CDR2 SYGVQD (reference sequence). Trimming cost V 4 bases and J 4 bases, with 8 bases left between them. CDR3 length: 13 residues. CDR3 loop: CASSGAGNQPQHF. DNA of the CDR3: TGCGCCAGCAGTGGGGCAGGGAATCAGCCCCAGCATTTT.

V gene TRBV5-1 combines with J gene TRBJ1-2, with 8 bases aligning to TRBD1. J gave up 4 bases and V 4 bases, and 33 bases lay outside the gene matches. CDR3 size: 23 residues. In germline, CDR1 is SGHRS, CDR2 YFSETQ. CDR3 coding DNA: TGCGCCAGCAGCCAACCCCACCCCGGGACAGGCTTATTGAACTACTTGGGGGCCTATGGCTACACCTTC. This sequence encodes CASSQPHPGTGLLNYLGAYGYTF.

The chain is built from TRBV12-3 or TRBV12-4 and TRBJ1-1; 7 nucleotides match TRBD1. CDR3 length: 12 amino acids. V lost 6 bases, J lost 4 bases, and 2 bases stayed unmatched. The CDR3 sequence: CASRQGGTEAFF. In nucleotides, the CDR3 is TGTGCCAGCAGGCAGGGGGGCACTGAAGCTTTCTTT.

This chain joins TRBV3-1 (or the pseudogene TRBV3-2) and TRBJ2-7; 7 bases map to TRBD2. Germline V lookup: CDR1 LGHDT, CDR2 YNNKEL (reference sequence). The CDR3 has 14 residues. V trimming: 1 base; J trimming: 6 bases; junction bases outside the gene matches: 6. The CDR3 DNA reads as TGTGCCAGCAGCCAAGCGATGGCTAGCGGCGAGCAGTACTTC. The encoded protein is CASSQAMASGEQYF.

The chain combines TRBV25-1 with TRBJ1-3, with 8 bases matching TRBD1. V shed 2 bases, J shed 5 bases, and the junction held 11 bases outside the gene matches. The CDR3 is 17 amino acids. Per germline, CDR1 MGHDK and CDR2 SYGVNS. CDR3 bases: TGTGCCAGCAGTGAACCATCCGGGACAGGACGCCGAAACACCATATATTTT. This translates into CASSEPSGTGRRNTIYF.

In this sample, this clone turned up a few times. The V gene is TRBV7-9, the J gene TRBJ2-3, with D possibly being TRBD2 (6 bases). CDR1 is SEHNR, CDR2 FQNEAQ, per germline (reference sequence). This CDR3 contains 15 residues. Trimming removed 6 bases at V and 3 bases at J, with 16 bases between. DNA of the CDR3: TGTGCCAGCAGTCCGGGACTTCTCGGGACAGATACGCAGTATTTT. Its translation: CASSPGLLGTDTQYF.

The genes are TRBV6-4 and TRBJ1-2; D ambiguous. Between the trimmed V and J ends, which lost 0 bases and 6 bases, there was a span of 2 bases. CDR1 and CDR2 from the germline V gene are MRHNA and SNTAGT. The CDR3 loop spans 11 amino acids. This CDR3 reads CASSDSNGYTF. CDR3 DNA sequence: TGTGCCAGCAGTGACTCGAATGGCTACACCTTC.

The rearrangement joins TRBV28 to TRBJ1-1; maybe TRBD1 (5 bases). The V and J ends lost 5 bases and 1 base respectively, with 11 bases between them. CDR1 and CDR2 (germline): MDHEN, SYDVKM. The CDR3 spans 14 residues. DNA for the CDR3: TGTGCCAGCAGTGCTCAGACAGAGAACACTGAAGCTTTCTTT. Amino acid sequence: CASSAQTENTEAFF.

CDR3 sequence: CASTDRGYGYTF. The CDR3 DNA follows: TGTGCCAGTACGGACAGGGGCTATGGCTACACCTTC. The rearrangement joins TRBV19 to TRBJ1-2, with TRBD1 identical over 9 bases. V shed 7 bases and J 4 bases; nucleotides not matched to a gene: 1. The CDR3 loop spans 12 amino acids. Germline loops: CDR1 LNHDA, CDR2 SQIVND (reference sequence). The whole variable domain, remainder taken from reference TRBV19 and TRBJ1-2, is DGGITQSPKYLFRKEGQNVTLSCEQNLNHDAMYWYRQDPGQGLRLIYYSQIVNDFQKGDIAEGYSVSREKKESFPLTVTSAQKNPTAFYLCASTDRGYGYTFGSGTRLTVV.

The chain employs TRBV27 and TRBJ1-1; D perhaps matches TRBD1 (6 bases). Germline V gene lookup returns CDR1 MNHEY and CDR2 SMNVEV (reference sequence). V shed 5 bases and J shed 11 bases, with 15 bases lying between them. The CDR3 runs 12 residues. DNA of the CDR3: TGTGCCAGCAGTCCCCCGACAGGTTATGCTTTCTTT. Amino acids: CASSPPTGYAFF.

V and J are TRBV30 and TRBJ2-3; 7 positions agree with TRBD1. V shed 4 bases and J 4 bases; nucleotides not matched to a gene: 2. The CDR3 extends over 12 amino acids. The germline V gene has CDR1 GTSNPN and CDR2 SVGIG (reference sequence). CDR3 loop: CAWNRGADTQYF. CDR3 nucleotide sequence: TGTGCCTGGAACAGGGGCGCAGATACGCAGTATTTT.

The chain has TRBV6-5 and TRBJ1-4, with D uncertain. This CDR3 region has 12 residues. Germline V gives CDR1 MNHEY, CDR2 SVGAGI. V lost 7 bases and J lost 4, with 7 bases in between. The CDR3 reads CASNRVNEKLFF. For the CDR3, the DNA is TGTGCCAGCAATCGAGTTAATGAAAAACTGTTTTTT.

As DNA, the CDR3 is TGTGCCAGTAGTATTACAACGCCACCCGCTAACTATGGCTACACCTTC. It specifies CASSITTPPANYGYTF. This chain uses TRBV19 with TRBJ1-2; D is undetermined. The CDR3 consists of 16 residues. Per the germline V gene, CDR1 is LNHDA and CDR2 is SQIVND (reference sequence). The V end was cut by 3 bases, the J end by 0 bases, with 14 bases between.

The chain joins TRBV5-4 to TRBJ1-4; D unresolved. V was pared by 3 bases and J by 0 bases, with 12 bases between. The CDR3 is 16 amino acids. Germline-derived CDR1 and CDR2 are SGHNT and YYREEE (reference sequence). The CDR3 protein is CASSSGRDSTNEKLFF. The CDR3 DNA reads TGTGCCAGCAGCTCGGGTCGCGATTCAACTAATGAAAAACTGTTTTTT.

The count of this clone is one. The genes are TRBV19 and TRBJ1-6; perhaps TRBD1 as D (6 bases). The CDR3 has 15 residues. V lost 6 bases and J lost 5, with 14 bases in between. Germline CDR1 LNHDA, CDR2 SQIVND (reference sequence). CDR3: CASRKNREDNSPLHF. CDR3 DNA sequence: TGTGCCAGTAGGAAAAACAGGGAGGATAATTCACCCCTCCACTTT.

This clone appeared once. This sequence joins TRBV11-2 and TRBJ1-1; the D gene is possibly TRBD1 (5 bases). V gave up 5 bases and J gave up 4 bases, with 14 bases separating them. The germline CDR1 and CDR2 sequences are SGHAT and FQNNGV. The CDR3 is 14 amino acids. This CDR3 reads CASSPAGEGTEAFF. The DNA for the CDR3 is TGTGCCAGCAGCCCTGCGGGGGAGGGCACTGAAGCTTTCTTT. The variable domain in full, completed from reference TRBV11-2 and TRBJ1-1, reads EAGVAQSPRYKIIEKRQSVAFWCNPISGHATLYWYQQILGQGPKLLIQFQNNGVVDDSQLPKDRFSAERLKGVDSTLKIQPAKLEDSAVYLCASSPAGEGTEAFFGQGTRLTVV.

The chain is built from TRBV10-1 and TRBJ1-1; D ambiguous. This CDR3 region has 13 residues. Germline V gene lookup returns CDR1 WNHNN and CDR2 SYGVQD (reference sequence). Trimming left V 5 bases short and J 7 bases short, with 14 bases between. CDR3 region: CASSPRTGNEAFF. CDR3 bases: TGCGCCAGCAGTCCACGGACGGGAAATGAAGCTTTCTTT.